Below are 21 T cell receptor beta chains sequenced from a single sample in a study of shared clonotypes between healthy human individuals. Sequenced by immunoSEQ multiplex PCR; TCRdb stores in-frame clones only, minus some. The repertoire holds about 190,000 clones, with approximately 61% as singletons. The sample consisted of memory CD4+ T cells sorted from blood. The subset here: CD45RA-negative fraction. Receptors were obtained from a man aged 30-40 years in good health.

V is TRBV15 and J is TRBJ2-1, with 8 positions matching TRBD1. The CDR3 is 17 residues long. CDR1 and CDR2 from the germline V gene are LNHNV and YYDKDF (reference sequence). Losses at the gene ends were 0 bases for V and 7 bases for J; bases not matched to a gene: 11. The CDR3 here is CATSREAMPGGRNEQFF. CDR3 DNA sequence: TGTGCCACCAGCAGAGAGGCCATGCCAGGGGGCCGAAATGAGCAGTTCTTC.

The chain is built from TRBV30 and TRBJ1-2; D remains ambiguous. The CDR3 is 14 amino acids. The V and J ends lost 7 bases and 8 bases respectively, with 23 bases between them. Germline assignment: CDR1 GTSNPN and CDR2 SVGIG (reference sequence). The CDR3 spells CASPPGGNDRGYTF. CDR3 bases: TGTGCCTCACCCCCGGGCGGTAATGATCGCGGCTACACCTTC.

This clone was detected only once. J is TRBJ2-3 and V is TRBV15, with D perhaps being TRBD1 or TRBD2 (5 bases each). The CDR3 is made up of 16 amino acids. Germline values: CDR1 LNHNV, CDR2 YYDKDF (reference sequence). The V gene lost 0 bases and the J gene lost 4 bases, with 14 bases spanning the gap. The CDR3 nucleotides read TGTGCCACCAGCAGAGATTCGGGGCCCCAGCCAGATACGCAGTATTTT. The encoded protein is CATSRDSGPQPDTQYF.

DNA for the CDR3: TGTGCCAGCAGGTCATTGGGGGGGACTGAAGCTTTCTTT. This encodes CASRSLGGTEAFF. The chain couples TRBV6-5 to TRBJ1-1, with a possible D match to TRBD1 (5 bases). The CDR3 runs to 13 residues. V shed 6 bases and J shed 5 bases, with 13 bases lying between them. Germline CDR1 MNHEY, CDR2 SVGAGI.

The chain combines TRBV29-1 with TRBJ1-2; 8 bases are shared with TRBD1. CDR3 length equals 13 residues. After removal of 4 bases from V and 6 bases from J, the junction contained 7 bases not matched to a gene. From germline, CDR1 is SQVTM and CDR2 ANQGSEA. CDR3 bases: TGCAGCGTTGGGACAGGGAGATGGGATGGCTACACCTTC. This encodes CSVGTGRWDGYTF.

The chain uses TRBV29-1 and TRBJ1-1; TRBD1 might be the D (5 bases). The CDR3 spans 13 residues. The germline V and J ends were trimmed by 3 bases and 4 bases, with 12 bases remaining between them. The germline V gene encodes CDR1 SQVTM and CDR2 ANQGSEA. CDR3 DNA sequence: TGCAGCGTTGATGGGGGGAGGGGCACTGAAGCTTTCTTT. This encodes CSVDGGRGTEAFF.

This clone was seen a handful of times. The chain joins TRBV7-6 to TRBJ1-1; TRBD1 aligns across 8 bases. The CDR3 covers 14 residues. Germline CDR1 is SGHVS and CDR2 is FNYEAQ. V was pared by 5 bases and J by 3 bases, with 5 bases of the junction left unmatched. The CDR3 here is CASSPQQGDTEAFF. The CDR3, as DNA: TGTGCCAGCAGCCCACAACAGGGGGACACTGAAGCTTTCTTT.

V usage is TRBV7-3 and J usage is TRBJ2-2; the D is unclear. The V end lost 3 bases, the J end lost 7 bases, and 9 bases lay between the germline ends. The germline CDR1 and CDR2 sequences are SGHTA and FQGTGA. This CDR3 contains 13 residues. The CDR3 DNA sequence: TGTGCCAGCAGCTTCCGATGGGGCGGGGAGCTGTTTTTT. Protein sequence: CASSFRWGGELFF.

Only a few counts were recorded for this clone. The V call is TRBV5-1, the J call TRBJ2-3; D is perhaps TRBD2 (5 bases). Germline V gene lookup returns CDR1 SGHRS and CDR2 YFSETQ. Trimming took off 4 bases at V and 0 bases at J, with 9 bases between the two ends. The CDR3 totals 14 residues. The CDR3 bases are TGCGCCAGCAGCCTGGACTCTAGCACAGATACGCAGTATTTT. Amino acid sequence: CASSLDSSTDTQYF.

The J gene is TRBJ2-3, the V gene TRBV5-1; tentatively, D is TRBD1 or TRBD2 (5 bases each). CDR1 is SGHRS, CDR2 YFSETQ, per germline. V was shortened by 4 bases and J by 3 bases, with 21 bases between the two germline ends. The CDR3 sequence is 17 residues long. The CDR3 DNA sequence: TGCGCCAGCAGCCCCGAGTTAAGAGGGGTTGGTACAGATACGCAGTATTTT. Encoded protein: CASSPELRGVGTDTQYF.

The chain is built from TRBV6-5 and TRBJ1-2; no firm D call. The germline V and J ends were trimmed by 6 bases and 7 bases, with 12 bases remaining between them. Looked up from germline, CDR1 is MNHEY and CDR2 is SVGAGI. CDR3 size: 12 residues. DNA of the CDR3: TGTGCCAGCAGGTTCTTCGGAAGTGGCTACACCTTC. Its protein product is CASRFFGSGYTF.

The rearrangement joins TRBV7-6 to TRBJ2-1; 10 bases fit TRBD2. The CDR3 spans 17 residues. The ends lost 4 bases at V and 4 bases at J; junction bases unmatched: 10. CDR1 and CDR2 from the germline V gene are SGHVS and FNYEAQ. The CDR3, as DNA: TGTGCCAGCAGCTCCTCTAGCGGGAGTTGGTTATACAATGAGCAGTTCTTC. Translation: CASSSSSGSWLYNEQFF.

This clone was seen only a few times. The chain couples TRBV30 to TRBJ2-3, with a weak D call TRBD2 (5 bases). The germline gives CDR1 GTSNPN, CDR2 SVGIG (reference sequence). The CDR3 contains 16 residues. Trimming shortened V by 2 bases and J by 4 bases, and 19 bases separated the two germline ends. CDR3 residues: CAWSYSLAGSADTQYF. The CDR3 region has the DNA TGTGCCTGGAGTTACTCTCTAGCAGGTAGCGCAGATACGCAGTATTTT.

The J gene is TRBJ2-1, the V gene TRBV6-1; D possibly matches TRBD1 or TRBD2 (5 bases each). The CDR3 runs 12 residues. Per the germline V gene, CDR1 is MNHNS and CDR2 is SASEGT. Trimming shortened V by 8 bases and J by 9 bases, and 14 bases separated the two germline ends. The CDR3 protein is CASGDPVTEQFF. The CDR3 nucleotides read TGTGCCAGCGGGGACCCGGTAACTGAGCAGTTCTTC.

The V gene is TRBV5-1, the J gene TRBJ2-7; D gene unclear. V dropped 0 bases and J dropped 3 bases, with 16 bases sitting between them. Germline CDR1 SGHRS, CDR2 YFSETQ. The length of the CDR3 is 16 residues. CDR3 residues: CASSLGPPGLSYEQYF. The CDR3 DNA reads TGCGCCAGCAGCTTGGGACCGCCAGGTCTGAGCTACGAGCAGTACTTC.

DNA for the CDR3: TGTGCCAGCAGTTTAACGCCAAAGAACACTGAAGCTTTCTTT. It is translated as CASSLTPKNTEAFF. The rearrangement joins TRBV28 to TRBJ1-1; D is undetermined. Germline-derived CDR1 and CDR2 are MDHEN and SYDVKM. There are 14 residues in the CDR3. Trimming removed 2 bases at V and 1 base at J, with 8 bases between. The full variable domain, rest sourced from reference TRBV28 and TRBJ1-1, is DVKVTQSSRYLVKRTGEKVFLECVQDMDHENMFWYRQDPGLGLRLIYFSYDVKMKEKGDIPEGYSVSREKKERFSLILESASTNQTSMYLCASSLTPKNTEAFFGQGTRLTVV.

This clone has more than one count but fewer than ten. The V and J genes are TRBV6-1 and TRBJ2-5; D is undetermined. Germline CDR1 reads MNHNS; CDR2 reads SASEGT. The CDR3 covers 14 residues. Between the trimmed V and J ends, which lost 2 bases and 4 bases, there was a span of 11 bases. The CDR3, as DNA: TGTGCCAGCAGTGAACGTTTAGGCCGAGAGACCCAGTACTTC. This gives the protein CASSERLGRETQYF.

This clone was detected only once. The gene calls are TRBV5-5 and TRBJ2-7; 9 nucleotides line up with TRBD1. J gave up 0 bases and V 1 base, and 11 bases lay outside the gene matches. Germline V gene data show CDR1 as SGHKS and CDR2 as YYEKEE (reference sequence). The CDR3 runs 18 residues. The CDR3 region has the DNA TGTGCCAGCAGCTTGTTTGGGACAGGGATTTCTAGCTCCTACGAGCAGTACTTC. Translation: CASSLFGTGISSSYEQYF.

The rearrangement links TRBV11-2 to TRBJ2-7; D is perhaps TRBD1 or TRBD2 (6 bases each). Germline CDR1 reads SGHAT; CDR2 reads FQNNGV. V dropped 1 base and J dropped 2 bases, with 12 bases sitting between them. The CDR3 contains 15 residues. CDR3 coding DNA: TGTGCCAGCAGCTTAGCTGCGGGACAAACCTACGAGCAGTACTTC. Amino acid sequence: CASSLAAGQTYEQYF.

CDR3 coding DNA: TGCAGCGTTGCGAGGGGTTTAAAATACGAGCAGTACTTC. Amino acids: CSVARGLKYEQYF. The genes are TRBV29-1 and TRBJ2-7; either TRBD1 or TRBD2 may supply D (5 bases each). Germline V CDR1 and CDR2: SQVTM, ANQGSEA. V shed 4 bases and J shed 4 bases, with 14 bases lying between them. This CDR3 is built from 13 residues.

The gene calls are TRBV11-2 and TRBJ2-7; 10 nucleotides line up with TRBD1. The junction had 1 base not matched to a gene; V was cut back by 2 bases and J by 0 bases. Germline V gene sequence: CDR1 SGHAT, CDR2 FQNNGV. This CDR3 is built from 15 residues. CDR3: CASSLRTGGSYEQYF. CDR3 nucleotides: TGTGCCAGCAGCTTAAGGACAGGGGGCTCCTACGAGCAGTACTTC.